The clone carrying this T cell receptor beta chain has a handful of counts. Antigen: not known. The sample is drawn from a study of human T cells and chemical hapten exposure. Study conclusions and caveats: Significantly greater numbers of large CDR3 similarity clusters came from expanded TCRs than from controls. Donors had alopecia, so their immune response may differ from healthy people's.

Germline V gene lookup returns CDR1 SGHRS and CDR2 YFSETQ. The CDR3 length is 14 residues. Trimming at V came to 4 bases and at J to 2 bases, leaving 4 bases not matched to a gene. Separate cDNA molecules received unique molecular identifiers, which the library attached to them. TCRdb re-derived calls from the RACE reads in MiXCR, one entry per CDR3 protein. The table records more than 95,000 distinct CDR3 sequences, 30% to 35% of them present only once. Time point defined: patch test 3, about 24 weeks after DPC sensitization. Treatment meaning: therapeutic diphenylcyclopropenone sensitization with weekly scalp DPC.

This TCR came from a man aged 35 to 55 with alopecia areata. Some clones in this sample may be carry-over from other donors' samples. The input for sequencing was whole blood, taken in connection with sensitization to the hapten diphenylcyclopropenone (DPC). This sequence joins TRBV5-1 and TRBJ2-5, with 8 bases lining up with TRBD2. In nucleotides, the CDR3 is TGCGCCAGCAGCCGTAGCGGGACGCAAGAGACCCAGTACTTC. As protein: CASSRSGTQETQYF.